One T cell receptor beta chain is described in this entry. What it binds is unknown. The protocol was immunoSEQ multiplex PCR, while the TCRdb copy is restricted to in-frame clones and leaves out a portion. This table has 130,000 to 150,000 clones, approximately 86% appearing once. These data come from a study of radiation and T cells in renal cell carcinoma. Time point indicated: blood 4 weeks post-SBRT, at nephrectomy. As for treatment: 15 Gy SBRT to primary tumor, nephrectomy 4 weeks later. Serial blood draws occurred at baseline and 2 and 4 weeks post-SBRT. Clear cell pathology was present in this patient's renal cell carcinoma. Regarding the study as a whole: Top tumor clonotypes rose in blood 2 weeks post-radiation, then contracted.

The CDR3 length is 17 residues. Germline V gives CDR1 LGHNA, CDR2 YNFKEQ. The ends lost 0 bases at V and 4 bases at J; junction bases unmatched: 5. This rearrangement joins TRBV4-2 to TRBJ2-2, with TRBD2 matching 10 bases. This TCR was recovered from a woman aged 50 to 65 with renal cell carcinoma. This sample comprised blood, obtained from a patient whose treatment included radiotherapy and nephrectomy. This CDR3 reads CASSQEVLAGATGELFF. The DNA for the CDR3 is TGTGCCAGCAGCCAAGAAGTGCTAGCGGGAGCCACCGGGGAGCTGTTTTTT.